Here is one T cell receptor (beta chain) with its context. Its target is not known. The entry originates in a study of metastatic and nonmetastatic thyroid tumors. General observations from the study: Compared with benign nodules, malignant thyroid tumors were reported to have significantly higher TCR beta diversity in both blood and tumor.

Patients had received no treatment of any kind before thyroid surgery. Under the authors' procedure: To classify distant metastasis in papillary thyroid cancer, a model was built from CDR3 differences across clinicopathological groups. TCRdb reprocessed the PCR reads using MiXCR. The V and J calls come from TCRdb's annotation, not from the publication. The sample lists around 6,200 clones, 30% to 35% occurring once. Germline trimming cut 4 bases from V and 2 bases from J; bases unmatched to any gene: 7. This CDR3 spans 15 amino acids. The germline gives CDR1 MNHEY, CDR2 SMNVEV (reference sequence). The chain combines TRBV27 with TRBJ2-7, with TRBD2 identical over 8 bases. Sequenced sample: adjacent normal tissue. The receptor comes from a female donor with papillary thyroid cancer or a benign thyroid nodule (not recorded which). Some clones in this sample may be carry-over from other donors' samples. CDR3 region: CASSSAGVDPYEQYF. Written as DNA, the CDR3 is TGTGCCAGCAGTTCAGCGGGGGTTGACCCCTACGAGCAGTACTTC.